The source of this T cell receptor beta chain is a study of OX40 agonist ivuxolimab in advanced cancers. For context, the study as a whole: Ivuxolimab was a fully human IgG2 agonistic monoclonal antibody targeting the costimulatory receptor OX40 (CD134). The paper covers the monotherapy dose-escalation part of the phase I ivuxolimab trial, which included N of about 50 patients. Intravenous ivuxolimab was administered to patients every 2 weeks at six dose levels: 0.01, 0.1, 0.3, 1.5, 3 and 10 mg/kg. Partial responses occurred in three dose-escalation patients, of whom one had hepatocellular carcinoma and two had cutaneous melanoma. Peripheral TCRbeta sequencing was intended to test whether TCR sequence diversity was altered and clonal T-cell expansion was caused by ivuxolimab. In the dose-escalation cohort, more than 75% of patients were male, and the mean age was approximately 60 years, with a range of 23 to 79. Patients were allowed to have had prior anti-PD-1, anti-PD-L1 or anti-CTLA-4 therapy, and more than 35% of the dose-escalation patients had been treated with checkpoint inhibitors. Among the approximately 50 dose-escalation patients, some 20 had hepatocellular carcinoma, 15 melanoma, 9 renal cell carcinoma and 9 head and neck cancer.

Note on this clone: Its antigen remains undetermined. The input lacks base qualities; no much larger clone sits a single base away.

Genomic DNA was extracted from sorted cells for sequencing of the TCRbeta CDR3 region. TCRbeta CDR3 regions were sequenced using the immunoSEQ Assay. TCRdb carries this immuneACCESS record with in-frame sequences only. Its versions omit some clonotypes, under half of them owing to an unresolved V gene in the studies checked, with the rest unexplained. This sample is represented by 80,000 or so clones; over 85% of them were singletons. The ten largest clones add up to around 0.19% of the sample. The trial excluded patients who had a history of autoimmune disease or who were on systemic immunosuppression. Peripheral blood for TCR sequencing was drawn from every dose cohort at baseline, at cycle 4 day 1 and at cycle 7 day 1. Samples were obtained from an open-label, multicenter, first-in-human phase I dose-escalation trial of ivuxolimab. Adults with locally advanced or metastatic head and neck squamous cell, hepatocellular, melanoma or renal cell carcinoma were enrolled in the trial. CD4+ and CD8+ T cells were sorted separately from peripheral blood before TCR sequencing.

Study-wide findings and limitations: Low levels of normalized T-cell clonal expansion were also shown by some nonresponding patients. At doses of 0.1 to 3.0 mg/kg, clonal expansion of both CD4+ and CD8+ T cells in blood was seen between baseline and week 6. After ivuxolimab, expanded clones were on average more numerous among CD8+ T cells than among CD4+ T cells. The antigen specificity of the clonally expanded peripheral T cells was not determined. In partial responders in the 0.1-3.0 mg/kg groups, normalized peripheral clonal expansion was found to be among the lowest, especially among CD8+ T cells.

CDR1 and CDR2, per the germline V gene, are SGHDN and FVKESK. V ends up 4 bases short and J 10 bases short, with an unmatched junction base count of 15. The CDR3 holds 16 amino acids from the cysteine to the phenylalanine. Only the CDR3 part of the read is kept: 48 bases, read in frame from the first base. This sample comprised CD4+ or CD8+ T cells sorted from blood, obtained in a trial of the OX40 agonist ivuxolimab. The receptor's source is an adult with an advanced solid tumor such as melanoma, head and neck, liver or kidney cancer. The V and J segments used are TRBV14 and TRBJ2-1; TRBD2 fits 8 bases in the junction. The DNA is TGTGCCAGCAGCCCCCGAGGACTAGCTCACCGCGGGGAGCAGTTCTTC. The encoded protein is CASSPRGLAHRGEQFF.